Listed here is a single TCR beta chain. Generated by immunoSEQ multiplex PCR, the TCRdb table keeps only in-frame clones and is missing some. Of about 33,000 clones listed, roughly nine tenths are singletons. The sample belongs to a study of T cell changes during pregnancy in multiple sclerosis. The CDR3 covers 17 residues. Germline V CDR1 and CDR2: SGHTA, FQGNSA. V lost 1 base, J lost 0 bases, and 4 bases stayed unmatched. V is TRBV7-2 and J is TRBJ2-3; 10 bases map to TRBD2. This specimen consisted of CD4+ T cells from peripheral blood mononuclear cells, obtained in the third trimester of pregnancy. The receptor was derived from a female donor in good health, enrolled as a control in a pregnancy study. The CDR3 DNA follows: TGTGCCAGCAGCTTAGTAGGGGGACTAGCGAGCACAGATACGCAGTATTTT. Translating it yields CASSLVGGLASTDTQYF.